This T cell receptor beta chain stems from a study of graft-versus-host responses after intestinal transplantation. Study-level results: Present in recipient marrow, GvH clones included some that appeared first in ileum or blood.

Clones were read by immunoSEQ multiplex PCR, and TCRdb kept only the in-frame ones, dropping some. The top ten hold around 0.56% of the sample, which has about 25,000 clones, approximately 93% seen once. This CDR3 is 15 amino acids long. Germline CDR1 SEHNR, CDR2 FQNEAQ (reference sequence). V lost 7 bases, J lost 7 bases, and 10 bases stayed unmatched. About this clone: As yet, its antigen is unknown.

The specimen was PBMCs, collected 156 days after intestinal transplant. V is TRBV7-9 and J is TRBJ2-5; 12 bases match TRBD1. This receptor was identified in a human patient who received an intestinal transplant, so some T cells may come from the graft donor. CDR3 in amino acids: CASTTWDRGLGTQYF. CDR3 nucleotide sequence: TGTGCCAGCACAACATGGGACAGGGGGCTAGGGACCCAGTACTTC.